Reported below is one T cell receptor beta chain. Its target antigen remains unknown. Base-call qualities are not available, and no considerably larger clone is one nucleotide away. From the cysteine up to the phenylalanine, the CDR3 has a length of 14 residues. The only DNA kept is the CDR3, 42 bases in frame from the first base. The CDR1 and CDR2 encoded by the germline V gene are SGDLS and YYNGEE. Trimming at the junction amounts to 4 bases on V and 2 bases on J, and the germline ends lie 10 bases apart. The cohort comprised under 700 healthy bone marrow donors. At the time of sampling, every cohort member was nominally healthy, though immune exposures that went unrecorded were likely present. The donor tested CMV seronegative and was one of the 352 seronegative cohort members. Every donor gave a peripheral blood sample, and the peripheral blood mononuclear cells from that sample were used for TCR beta sequencing. The Qiagen DNeasy Blood Extraction Kit was used to extract genomic DNA from the blood cell samples.

The receptor library was made with the immunoSEQ multiplex PCR assay. For the multiplex PCR, a mixture combining 60 forward primers for TCR Vbeta segments and 13 reverse primers for TCR Jbeta segments was used. A multiplex PCR assay on genomic DNA amplified the CDR3 region of rearranged TCR beta genes. On the Illumina HiSeq System, the amplified TCR beta libraries were sequenced as 87-base-pair reads. On the authors' methods: Across the 670 or so repertoires, a later analysis counted approximately 83 million unique TCR beta chains, roughly 11 million of which were shared by at least two donors. Raw reads were error-corrected and collapsed into unique sequences with a nearest-neighbor algorithm that merged closely related sequences to remove PCR and sequencing errors. V, D and J gene segments were assigned by aligning CDR3 sequences to IMGT reference sequences. For a sequence to be retained, at least a six-nucleotide match to both a V gene segment and a J gene segment was required. A rearrangement was called productive if the CDR3 had no stop codons and remained in frame with V and J, and every other rearrangement was called non-productive. Following IMGT convention, CDR3 was defined as the stretch from the second conserved V-encoded cysteine up to the conserved J-encoded phenylalanine. The earlier analysis of approximately 500 of the donors excluded sequences that lacked an unambiguous match to a single V gene segment. In an earlier analysis of a few hundred of the donors, V segments were called functional above 56.7% productive rearrangements and were called segregating when the between-donor standard deviation exceeded 5%. To diagnose cytomegalovirus status from the catalog of TCR beta chain sequences, a statistical classification framework was built. In a later analysis, V and J genes were assigned by comparing TCR nucleotide sequences against IMGT/GENE-DB human TR gene sequences. In a later analysis, CDR3 sequences and most-parsimonious VDJ recombination scenarios were assigned using the TCRdist pipeline. In a later analysis, every TCR beta chain was defined by the combination of its CDR3 amino acid sequence and its V-gene family, and reads without a unique V-gene family were dropped. A later analysis removed 500 to 650 highly shared, low-generation-probability nucleotide sequences to deal with suspected cross-contamination and a sequencing artifact. In a later analysis, a clonal expansion index was calculated for each public chain from normalized within-repertoire ranks of inferred template counts. Generation probabilities in a later analysis came from a VDJ recombination model fitted to out-of-frame rearrangements, and those results were checked against IGoR. A later analysis scored TCR-TCR, TCR-HLA and TCR-CMV co-occurrence with hypergeometric tests, applying a repertoire-size bias correction to TCR pairs. A later analysis estimated false discovery rates by permuting HLA or CMV assignments 20 times. In a later analysis, co-occurring TCRs were grouped with DBSCAN, and TCRdist sequence similarity was added when clustering was performed within HLA-allele-positive subsets. Co-occurrence clustering excluded repertoires with fewer than 30,000 or more than 120,000 public chains, plus five with anomalous nucleotide sharing. Here the immuneACCESS table is served through TCRdb, limited to in-frame sequences with V and J called. Missing clones are a known gap in these copies; in checked studies unresolved V genes cover under half, and the rest lacks a known reason. V, J and clone size are those of that table, while D and trimming were read from the DNA. A total of fewer than 200,000 clones appear in this sample, approximately 82% of them only once. Of the sample, about 1.5% falls within the top ten clones.

These data are taken from a study of cytomegalovirus exposure and HLA in healthy donors (dated by TCRdb to the late 2010s). Turning to the overall study: In an earlier analysis of roughly 590 of the donors, 250 to 350 Gb of sequence data and 117 million unique TCR beta sequences from 150 million to 200 million T cells were reported. An early release covering over 500 HLA-typed donors comprised about 300 gigabases of sequencing data and around 86 million unique TCR sequences. Of the roughly 400 genotyped donors, 70% to 90% were placed in the genetic ancestry cluster associated with self-reported Caucasian donors. The study was designed to test whether signatures of past pathogen exposure could be identified by cataloging public T cell receptors. The study profiled the T cell repertoires of some 610 subjects by immunosequencing and related them to cytomegalovirus serostatus. A separate validation cohort of 100 to 150 different subjects was used in addition to the roughly 670-subject first cohort. The study combined high-throughput TCR immunosequencing, statistical association of individual TCRs with disease status, and machine learning to predict cytomegalovirus infection status. In a later analysis, previously published TCR beta repertoires from 550 to 700 donors were re-analyzed and high-resolution HLA genotyping was added so that TCR occurrence patterns could be studied. In the later analysis, no new phenotypic data were used to find candidate immune exposures; instead, reliance was placed on TCR beta sequences and their occurrence across donors. An earlier analysis of approximately 500 of the donors applied high-throughput TCR beta sequencing to assess whether each TCR beta V gene segment acted as functional or pseudogenic. Donor age, sex, ethnicity and CMV serostatus were compiled together with the repertoire data. Genome-wide SNP genotypes for about 55% of the 666 donors were used in a later genetic analysis, which treated that subset as a discovery cohort. All discovery cohort repertoires had been generated using a single sequencing platform. Both class I and class II loci were covered by HLA typing, at four-digit resolution. The number of typed donors differed by locus: about 629-640 for A, B, C, DRB1 and DQB1; 500 to 550 for DQA1; approximately 610 for DPA1; and roughly 470 for DPB1. A handful of DR-DQ haplotypes were handled as single units for association and clustering because linkage in the cohort was strong. Among around 400 genotyped donors of the cohort, an average of approximately 220,000 unique TCR beta nucleotide sequences was sequenced per donor, of which approximately 19% were non-productive. General findings and caveats noted by the study authors: In vitro tests confirmed that a few of the cytomegalovirus-associated TCR beta chains recognize cytomegalovirus antigens. In a later analysis, TCR association rates were found to vary across HLA loci, with the most associated TCRs seen for DRB1 alleles and the fewest for HLA-C alleles. HLA typing was unavailable for some donors at each locus, so association tests used only the typed subset. In a later genetic analysis, fewer N-insertions in productive TCRs were reported among donors in an Asian-associated ancestry cluster than the roughly 700-donor mean. In a later analysis, HLA-associated TCR beta chains showed more clonal expansion and lower generation probabilities than non-associated chains that were equally common. A later analysis reported that several top co-occurrence clusters appeared linked to parvovirus B19, influenza, CMV and Epstein-Barr virus. A further reported finding was that TCR beta sequences accurately predicted the HLA-A and HLA-B alleles for most subjects in the first cohort. Only TCR beta chains were sequenced in this cohort, and the absence of alpha or paired-chain data limited detectable features. A later analysis associated 15,000 or so TCR beta sequences with specific HLA alleles at a false discovery rate of 0.05. A later analysis found that most CMV-associated TCR beta chains appeared HLA-restricted, with HLA associations seemingly driven largely by CMV exposure. In an earlier analysis of several hundred of the donors, most TCR beta V segments were observed in productive rearrangements about 87% or about 30% of the time, broadly matching IMGT annotations. Around 16 rarely observed V segments, including chromosome 9 orphons, were excluded from the earlier analysis of almost 600 of the donors because counts were too low. While some public TCRs were present in many individuals, most TCR sequences turned up only very rarely across donors. Correlated functional status among segregating V segments might reflect linkage disequilibrium, but an unknown experimental factor could not be ruled out. The sequencing pipeline was judged likely to have produced a cluster of highly shared sequence variants as a technical artifact. Some IMGT-functional V segments, including TRBV6-2 and TRBV6-3, could not be told apart with the 87-base-pair reads, so those segments were excluded. The study gave a list of 150 to 200 TCR beta chains associated with cytomegalovirus. CMV serostatus was the only immune exposure information available for the cohort. The presence/absence analyses assumed that sequencing depth was roughly uniform across donors, and that assumption may not be true. The authors suggested that the approach could potentially be extended to other disease states and immunological phenotypes. Assigning TCR associations to individual alleles was difficult when HLA alleles, especially DR and DQ, strongly co-occurred. An association between a missense DCLRE1C variant and V-gene and J-gene trimming of TCR beta chains was found in a later genetic analysis and replicated in an independent cohort. The classifier was reported to diagnose cytomegalovirus status with high specificity and sensitivity in both the original cohort and the validation cohort.

Sequencing was done on a sample of PBMCs. This chain joins TRBV9 to TRBJ2-1, with no D gene named confidently. The receptor was isolated from a male donor in good health and CMV-seronegative. CDR3 loop: CASSYDSPYNEQFF. The sequenced DNA: TGTGCCAGCAGCTATGACTCCCCCTACAATGAGCAGTTCTTC.